What follows are 9 T cell receptor beta chains derived from one specimen sequenced in a study of blood T cell repertoires in COVID-19. Repertoires were generated with immunoSEQ multiplex PCR, while TCRdb's copy carries only in-frame clones and drops some. The sample has 150,000 to 200,000 clones, 80% seen once. The sample was peripheral blood. The receptors derive from a man between 70 and 80 years old with active or convalescent COVID-19.

The chain employs TRBV10-3 and TRBJ1-2; D perhaps matches TRBD1 (5 bases). The CDR3 totals 12 residues. V was pared by 6 bases and J by 6 bases, with 11 bases between. Germline-derived CDR1 and CDR2 are ENHRY and SYGVKD. CDR3 residues: CAIRRQTHGYTF. For the CDR3, the DNA is TGTGCCATCAGAAGACAGACACATGGCTACACCTTC.

This chain joins TRBV7-9 and TRBJ1-1; no definite D call. The V end was cut by 2 bases, the J end by 1 base, with 8 bases between. The CDR3 length is 14 residues. Germline-derived CDR1 and CDR2 are SEHNR and FQNEAQ (reference sequence). CDR3 loop: CASSLIGRNTEAFF. The CDR3 coding sequence is TGTGCCAGCAGCTTAATTGGCAGGAACACTGAAGCTTTCTTT.

DNA of the CDR3: TGTGCCAGCAGCACAGGGGGACTCTCTGGAAACACCATATATTTT. Its protein is CASSTGGLSGNTIYF. The chain is built from TRBV5-4 and TRBJ1-3, with 8 bases fitting TRBD1. CDR1 is SGHNT, CDR2 YYREEE, per germline (reference sequence). The CDR3 has 15 residues. Trimming removed 4 bases from V and 0 bases from J; junction bases left unmatched: 3. The full variable domain, completed using reference TRBV5-4 and TRBJ1-3, is ETGVTQSPTHLIKTRGQQVTLRCSSQSGHNTVSWYQQALGQGPQFIFQYYREEENGRGNFPPRFSGLQFPNYSSELNVNALELDDSALYLCASSTGGLSGNTIYFGEGSWLTVV.

The V and J genes are TRBV24-1 and TRBJ2-1, with 13 bases lining up with TRBD2. Trimming took 10 bases from V and 7 from J; bases not matched to a gene: 9. The CDR3 sequence is 15 residues long. Germline loops: CDR1 KGHDR, CDR2 SFDVKD. The CDR3 nucleotides are TGTGCCACGTCCGGGACTAGCGGGATCCGGAATGAGCAGTTCTTC. Translated: CATSGTSGIRNEQFF.

This clone was found once. As DNA, the CDR3 is TGTGCCAGCATAAGAACTCGACAGGGGGATGGCTACACCTTC. Its protein product is CASIRTRQGDGYTF. V gene TRBV6-5 combines with J gene TRBJ1-2; 9 positions match TRBD1. The CDR3 sequence is 14 residues long. Germline CDR1 and CDR2: MNHEY and SVGAGI. The junction had 9 bases not matched to a gene; V was cut back by 7 bases and J by 6 bases.

This rearrangement joins TRBV3-1 (or the pseudogene TRBV3-2) to TRBJ2-4; 11 positions match TRBD2. Germline CDR1 is LGHDT and CDR2 is YNNKEL (reference sequence). The ends lost 1 base at V and 2 bases at J; junction bases unmatched: 4. The CDR3 sequence is 17 residues long. The chain's CDR3 is CASSQAIAGGPKNIQYF. CDR3 bases: TGTGCCAGCAGCCAAGCTATAGCGGGGGGGCCCAAAAACATTCAGTACTTC.

V is TRBV4-2 and J is TRBJ2-5; 11 bases map to TRBD2. The CDR3 length is 14 residues. Trimming cost V 5 bases and J 4 bases; bases outside gene matches: 3. Germline V gene data show CDR1 as LGHNA and CDR2 as YNFKEQ. CDR3 amino acids: CASSSSGGGETQYF. The CDR3, as DNA: TGTGCCAGCAGCAGTAGCGGGGGGGGAGAGACCCAGTACTTC.

V is TRBV29-1 and J is TRBJ1-1; 7 bases match TRBD1. V lost 5 bases to trimming and J lost 2 bases; unmatched junction nucleotides: 8. This CDR3 region has 14 residues. Germline assignment: CDR1 SQVTM and CDR2 ANQGSEA. The CDR3 DNA reads as TGCAGCGTTTCGACCGGGACAGATAACACTGAAGCTTTCTTT. This sequence encodes CSVSTGTDNTEAFF.

A few counts support this clone. The rearrangement joins TRBV29-1 to TRBJ2-5, with D tentatively TRBD2 (6 bases). Germline V CDR1 and CDR2: SQVTM, ANQGSEA. The V end lost 7 bases, the J end lost 3 bases, and 18 bases lay between the germline ends. The CDR3 has 14 residues. DNA for the CDR3: TGCAGCGCCGTGCCGGGACTGCTAGAAGAGACCCAGTACTTC. Translation gives CSAVPGLLEETQYF.